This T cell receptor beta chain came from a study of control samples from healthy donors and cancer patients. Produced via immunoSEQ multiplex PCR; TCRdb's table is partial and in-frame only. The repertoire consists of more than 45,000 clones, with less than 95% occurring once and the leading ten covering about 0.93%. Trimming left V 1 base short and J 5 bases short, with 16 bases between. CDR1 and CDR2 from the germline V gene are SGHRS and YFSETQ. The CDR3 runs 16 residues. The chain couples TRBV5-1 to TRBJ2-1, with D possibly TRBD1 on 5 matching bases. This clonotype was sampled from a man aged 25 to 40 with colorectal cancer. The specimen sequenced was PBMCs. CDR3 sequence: CASSLYTGMTNNEQFF. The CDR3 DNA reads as TGCGCCAGCAGCTTGTATACAGGTATGACCAACAATGAGCAGTTCTTC.